The clone carrying this TCR beta chain was found a few times. Its antigen remains unidentified. It was with a sample-barcoded 5' primer and a J-beta primer mix that a second PCR of roughly 6 to 12 cycles was run. Via MiXCR, TCRdb re-called the 5' RACE reads, giving one row per CDR3 protein. Among approximately 830,000 distinct CDR3 sequences listed, less than 80% were seen once. CDR3 length: 13 residues. V was shortened by 4 bases and J by 5 bases, with 10 bases between the two germline ends. The germline V gene encodes CDR1 KGHDR and CDR2 SFDVKD. The entry originates in a study of blood T cells in healthy people across ages. The study, taken as a whole, reports: Strong correlation existed between TCR beta diversity and naive T cell percentage.

Sequenced sample: blood. The rearrangement joins TRBV24-1 to TRBJ1-1; D not certain. The origin of this receptor is a man under 40 in good health. The CDR3 spells CATSEAGETEAFF. CDR3 sequence (DNA): TGTGCCACCAGTGAGGCGGGAGAGACTGAAGCTTTCTTT.